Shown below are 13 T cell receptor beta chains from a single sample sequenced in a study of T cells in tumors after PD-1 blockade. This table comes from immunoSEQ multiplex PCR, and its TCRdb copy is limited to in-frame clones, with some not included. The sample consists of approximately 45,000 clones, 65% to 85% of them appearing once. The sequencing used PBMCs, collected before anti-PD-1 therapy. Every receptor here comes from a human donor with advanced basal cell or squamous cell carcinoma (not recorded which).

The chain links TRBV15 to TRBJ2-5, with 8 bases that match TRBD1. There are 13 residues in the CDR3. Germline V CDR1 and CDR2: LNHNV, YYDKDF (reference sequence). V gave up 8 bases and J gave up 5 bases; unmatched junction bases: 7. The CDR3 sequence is CATGQGFLETQYF. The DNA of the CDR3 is TGTGCCACCGGACAGGGATTTTTGGAGACCCAGTACTTC.

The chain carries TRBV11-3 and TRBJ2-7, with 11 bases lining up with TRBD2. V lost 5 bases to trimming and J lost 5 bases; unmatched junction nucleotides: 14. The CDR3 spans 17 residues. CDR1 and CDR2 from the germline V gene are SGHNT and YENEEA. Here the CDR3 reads CASSVGVIAGGPNEQYF. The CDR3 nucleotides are TGTGCCAGCAGCGTAGGGGTAATAGCGGGAGGGCCGAACGAGCAGTACTTC.

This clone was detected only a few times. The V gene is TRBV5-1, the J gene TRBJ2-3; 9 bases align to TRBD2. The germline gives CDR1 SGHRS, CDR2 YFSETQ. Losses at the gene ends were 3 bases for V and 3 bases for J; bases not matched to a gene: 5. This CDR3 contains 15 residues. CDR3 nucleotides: TGCGCCAGCAGCTCGGCGGGGGGGCATACAGATACGCAGTATTTT. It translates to CASSSAGGHTDTQYF. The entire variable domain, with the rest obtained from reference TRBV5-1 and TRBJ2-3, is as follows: KAGVTQTPRYLIKTRGQQVTLSCSPISGHRSVSWYQQTPGQGLQFLFEYFSETQRNKGNFPGRFSGRQFSNSRSEMNVSTLELGDSALYLCASSSAGGHTDTQYFGPGTRLTVL.

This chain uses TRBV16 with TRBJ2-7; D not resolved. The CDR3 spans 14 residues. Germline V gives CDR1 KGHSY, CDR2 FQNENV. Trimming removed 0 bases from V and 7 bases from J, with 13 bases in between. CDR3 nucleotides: TGTGCCAGCAGCCAATCGATGTCGGGTGGGGAGCAGTACTTC. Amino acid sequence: CASSQSMSGGEQYF. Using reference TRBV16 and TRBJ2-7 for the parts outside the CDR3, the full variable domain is GEEVAQTPKHLVRGEGQKAKLYCAPIKGHSYVFWYQQVLKNEFKFLISFQNENVFDETGMPKERFSAKCLPNSPCSLEIQATKLEDSAVYFCASSQSMSGGEQYFGPGTRLTVT.

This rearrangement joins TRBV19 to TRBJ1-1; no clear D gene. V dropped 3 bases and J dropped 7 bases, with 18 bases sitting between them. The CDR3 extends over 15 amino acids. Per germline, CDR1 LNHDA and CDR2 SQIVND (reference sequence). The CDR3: CASSIRSALWGEAFF. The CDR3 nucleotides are TGTGCCAGTAGTATTCGATCGGCTCTCTGGGGTGAAGCTTTCTTT. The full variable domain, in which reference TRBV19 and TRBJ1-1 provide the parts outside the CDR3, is DGGITQSPKYLFRKEGQNVTLSCEQNLNHDAMYWYRQDPGQGLRLIYYSQIVNDFQKGDIAEGYSVSREKKESFPLTVTSAQKNPTAFYLCASSIRSALWGEAFFGQGTRLTVV.

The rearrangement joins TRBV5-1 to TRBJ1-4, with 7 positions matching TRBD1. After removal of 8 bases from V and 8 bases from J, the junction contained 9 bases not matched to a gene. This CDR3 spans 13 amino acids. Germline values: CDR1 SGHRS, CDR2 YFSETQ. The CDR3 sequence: CASSPGGREKLFF. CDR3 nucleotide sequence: TGCGCCAGTAGCCCAGGGGGTAGAGAAAAACTGTTTTTT.

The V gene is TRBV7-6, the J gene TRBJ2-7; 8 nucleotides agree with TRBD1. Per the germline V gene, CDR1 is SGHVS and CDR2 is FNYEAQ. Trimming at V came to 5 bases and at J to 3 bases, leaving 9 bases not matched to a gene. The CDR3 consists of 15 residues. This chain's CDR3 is CASSTKQGANYEQYF. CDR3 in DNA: TGTGCCAGCAGCACCAAGCAGGGGGCAAACTACGAGCAGTACTTC.

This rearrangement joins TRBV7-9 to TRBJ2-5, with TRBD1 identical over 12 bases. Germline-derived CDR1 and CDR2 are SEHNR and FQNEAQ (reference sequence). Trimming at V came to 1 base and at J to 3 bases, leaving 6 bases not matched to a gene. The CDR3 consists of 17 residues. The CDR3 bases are TGTGCCAGCAGCTTAGGTGGGGGACAGGGGGCTAAAGAGACCCAGTACTTC. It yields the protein CASSLGGGQGAKETQYF.

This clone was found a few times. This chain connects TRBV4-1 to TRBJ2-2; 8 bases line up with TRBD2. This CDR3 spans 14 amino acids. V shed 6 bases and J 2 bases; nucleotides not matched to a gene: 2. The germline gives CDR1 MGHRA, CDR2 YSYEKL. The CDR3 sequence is CASSRGGNTGELFF. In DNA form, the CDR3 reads TGCGCCAGCAGTCGGGGGGGAAACACCGGGGAGCTGTTTTTT.

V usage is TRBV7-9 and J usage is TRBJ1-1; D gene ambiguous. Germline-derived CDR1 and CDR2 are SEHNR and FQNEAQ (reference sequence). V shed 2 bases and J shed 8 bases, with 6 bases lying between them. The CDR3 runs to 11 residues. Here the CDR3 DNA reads TGTGCCAGCAGCTTATCTGAGGAAGCTTTCTTT. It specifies CASSLSEEAFF.

The CDR3 sequence is CASSHPGTEAFF. In nucleotides, the CDR3 is TGTGCCAGCAGCCATCCGGGAACTGAAGCTTTCTTT. The V call is TRBV28, the J call TRBJ1-1; D remains unclear. In germline, CDR1 is MDHEN, CDR2 SYDVKM. The CDR3 extends over 12 amino acids. Trimming shortened V by 6 bases and J by 5 bases, and 10 bases separated the two germline ends. The full variable domain, its missing parts supplied by reference TRBV28 and TRBJ1-1, is DVKVTQSSRYLVKRTGEKVFLECVQDMDHENMFWYRQDPGLGLRLIYFSYDVKMKEKGDIPEGYSVSREKKERFSLILESASTNQTSMYLCASSHPGTEAFFGQGTRLTVV.

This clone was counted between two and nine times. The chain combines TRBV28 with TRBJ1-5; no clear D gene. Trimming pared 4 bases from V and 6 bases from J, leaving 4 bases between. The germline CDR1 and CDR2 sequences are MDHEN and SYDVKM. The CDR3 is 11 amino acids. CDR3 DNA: TGTGCCAGCAGTTCCACTCAGCCCCAGCATTTT. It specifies CASSSTQPQHF.

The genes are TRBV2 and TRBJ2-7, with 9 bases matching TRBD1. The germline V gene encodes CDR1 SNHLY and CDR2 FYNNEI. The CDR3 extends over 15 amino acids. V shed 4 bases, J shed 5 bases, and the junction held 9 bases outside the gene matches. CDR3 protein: CASSGDREIQDEQYF. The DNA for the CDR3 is TGTGCCAGCAGTGGGGACAGGGAGATACAGGACGAGCAGTACTTC.